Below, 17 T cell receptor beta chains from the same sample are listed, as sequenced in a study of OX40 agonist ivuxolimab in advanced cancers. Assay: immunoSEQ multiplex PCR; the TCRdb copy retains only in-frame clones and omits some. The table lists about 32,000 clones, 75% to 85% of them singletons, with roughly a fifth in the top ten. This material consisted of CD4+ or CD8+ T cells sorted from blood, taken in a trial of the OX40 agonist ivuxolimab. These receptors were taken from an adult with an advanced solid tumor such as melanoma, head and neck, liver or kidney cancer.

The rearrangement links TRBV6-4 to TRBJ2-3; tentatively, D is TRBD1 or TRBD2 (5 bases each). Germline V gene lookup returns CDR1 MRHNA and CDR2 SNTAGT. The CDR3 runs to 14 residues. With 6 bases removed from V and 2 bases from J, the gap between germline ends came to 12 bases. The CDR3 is CASSRDGYTDTQYF. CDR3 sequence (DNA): TGTGCCAGCAGCCGGGACGGTTACACAGATACGCAGTATTTT.

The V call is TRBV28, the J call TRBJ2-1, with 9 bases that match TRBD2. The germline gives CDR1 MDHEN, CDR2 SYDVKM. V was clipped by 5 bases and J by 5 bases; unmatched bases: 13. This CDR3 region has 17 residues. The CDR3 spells CASSLLTTSGKNNEQFF. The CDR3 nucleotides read TGTGCCAGCAGTCTTCTGACGACTAGCGGAAAAAACAATGAGCAGTTCTTC.

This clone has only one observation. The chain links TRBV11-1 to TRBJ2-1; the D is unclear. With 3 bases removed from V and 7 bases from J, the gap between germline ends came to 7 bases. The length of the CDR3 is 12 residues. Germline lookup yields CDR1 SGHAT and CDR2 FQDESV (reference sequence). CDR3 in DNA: TGTGCCAGCAGCTTTCGGGTAAATGAGCAGTTCTTC. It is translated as CASSFRVNEQFF.

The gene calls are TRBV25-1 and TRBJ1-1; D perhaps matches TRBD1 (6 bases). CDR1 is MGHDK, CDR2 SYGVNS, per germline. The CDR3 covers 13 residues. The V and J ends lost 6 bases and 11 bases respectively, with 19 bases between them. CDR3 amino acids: CASSQAGGRQAFF. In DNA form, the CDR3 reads TGTGCCAGCAGCCAAGCGGGGGGCCGTCAGGCTTTCTTT.

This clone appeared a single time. CDR3 in DNA: TGTGCCAGCAGCCGCCGGGGGAGCACTGAAGCTTTCTTT. Translating it yields CASSRRGSTEAFF. The chain recombines TRBV11-2 with TRBJ1-1; D is possibly TRBD1 (5 bases). The CDR3 runs 13 residues. Germline V gene lookup returns CDR1 SGHAT and CDR2 FQNNGV. V lost 5 bases to trimming and J lost 4 bases, with 11 bases between them.

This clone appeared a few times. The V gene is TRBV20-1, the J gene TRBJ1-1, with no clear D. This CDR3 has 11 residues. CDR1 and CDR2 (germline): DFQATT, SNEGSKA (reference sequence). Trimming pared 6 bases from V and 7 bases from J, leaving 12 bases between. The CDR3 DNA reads TGCAGTGCCCGGCGGGGAAGTGAAGCTTTCTTT. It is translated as CSARRGSEAFF.

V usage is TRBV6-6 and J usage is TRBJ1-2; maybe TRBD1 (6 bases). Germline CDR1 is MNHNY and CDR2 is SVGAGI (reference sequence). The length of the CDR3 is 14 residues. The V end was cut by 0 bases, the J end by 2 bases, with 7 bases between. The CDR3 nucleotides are TGTGCCAGCAGTTACTCGAGGGGGAACTATGGCTACACCTTC. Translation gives CASSYSRGNYGYTF.

The CDR3, as DNA: TGTGCCAGCAGCATCGGACAGGACGGTAATGAAAAACTGTTTTTT. Amino acids: CASSIGQDGNEKLFF. The chain couples TRBV5-4 to TRBJ1-4, with TRBD1 identical over 7 bases. Trimming took 4 bases from V and 4 from J; bases not matched to a gene: 7. This CDR3 comprises 15 residues. CDR1 and CDR2 from the germline V gene are SGHNT and YYREEE (reference sequence).

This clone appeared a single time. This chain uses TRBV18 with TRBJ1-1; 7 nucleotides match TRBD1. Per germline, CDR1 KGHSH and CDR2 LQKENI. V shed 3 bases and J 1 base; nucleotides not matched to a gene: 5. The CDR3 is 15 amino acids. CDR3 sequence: CASSPRQGQNTEAFF. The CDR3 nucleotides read TGTGCCAGCTCACCGCGACAGGGACAGAACACTGAAGCTTTCTTT.

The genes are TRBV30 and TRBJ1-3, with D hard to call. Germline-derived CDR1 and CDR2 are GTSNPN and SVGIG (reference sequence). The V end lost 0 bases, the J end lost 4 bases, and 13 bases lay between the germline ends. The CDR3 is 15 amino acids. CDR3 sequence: CAWSVGGLTGNTIYF. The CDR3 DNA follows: TGTGCCTGGAGTGTTGGAGGATTGACGGGAAACACCATATATTTT.

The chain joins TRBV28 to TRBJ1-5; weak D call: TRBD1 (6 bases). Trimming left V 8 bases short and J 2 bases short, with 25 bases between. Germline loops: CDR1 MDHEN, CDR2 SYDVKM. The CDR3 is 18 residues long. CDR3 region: CASGRTEGVGAGNQPQHF. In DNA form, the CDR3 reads TGTGCCAGCGGACGAACGGAGGGGGTGGGAGCGGGCAATCAGCCCCAGCATTTT.

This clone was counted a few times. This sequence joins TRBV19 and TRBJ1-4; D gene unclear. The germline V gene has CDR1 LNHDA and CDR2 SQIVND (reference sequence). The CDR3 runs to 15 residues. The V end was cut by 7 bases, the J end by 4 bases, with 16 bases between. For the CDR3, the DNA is TGTGCCAGTACGGGATACGGAACTGGTAATGAAAAACTGTTTTTT. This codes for CASTGYGTGNEKLFF.

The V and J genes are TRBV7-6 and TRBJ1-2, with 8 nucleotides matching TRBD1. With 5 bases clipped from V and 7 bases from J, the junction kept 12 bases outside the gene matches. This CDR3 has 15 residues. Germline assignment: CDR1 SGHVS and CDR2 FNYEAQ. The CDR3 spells CASSPRQDRAFGYTF. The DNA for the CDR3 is TGTGCCAGCAGCCCGAGGCAGGACAGGGCTTTTGGCTACACCTTC. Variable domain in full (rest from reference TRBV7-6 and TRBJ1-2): GAGVSQSPRYKVTKRGQDVALRCDPISGHVSLYWYRQALGQGPEFLTYFNYEAQQDKSGLPNDRFSAERPEGSISTLTIQRTEQRDSAMYRCASSPRQDRAFGYTFGSGTRLTVV.

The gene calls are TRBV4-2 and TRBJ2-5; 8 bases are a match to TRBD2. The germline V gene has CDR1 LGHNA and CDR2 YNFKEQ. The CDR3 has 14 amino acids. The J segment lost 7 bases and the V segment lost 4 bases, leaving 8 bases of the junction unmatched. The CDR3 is CASSPRRGEGTQYF. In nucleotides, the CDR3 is TGTGCCAGCAGCCCCCGGCGGGGGGAGGGGACCCAGTACTTC.

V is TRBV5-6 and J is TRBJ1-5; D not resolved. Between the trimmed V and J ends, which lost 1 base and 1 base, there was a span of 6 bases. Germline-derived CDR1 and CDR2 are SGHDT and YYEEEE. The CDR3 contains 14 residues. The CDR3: CASSLIGSNQPQHF. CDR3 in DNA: TGTGCCAGCAGCTTGATAGGAAGCAATCAGCCCCAGCATTTT. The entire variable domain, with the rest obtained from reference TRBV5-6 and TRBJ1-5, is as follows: DAGVTQSPTHLIKTRGQQVTLRCSPKSGHDTVSWYQQALGQGPQFIFQYYEEEERQRGNFPDRFSGHQFPNYSSELNVNALLLGDSALYLCASSLIGSNQPQHFGDGTRLSIL.

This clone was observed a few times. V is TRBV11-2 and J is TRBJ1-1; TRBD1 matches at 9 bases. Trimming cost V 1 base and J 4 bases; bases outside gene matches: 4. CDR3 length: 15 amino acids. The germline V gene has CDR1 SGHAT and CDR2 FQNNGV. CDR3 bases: TGTGCCAGCAGCTTAGGGGGGACAGGGCGCACTGAAGCTTTCTTT. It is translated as CASSLGGTGRTEAFF.

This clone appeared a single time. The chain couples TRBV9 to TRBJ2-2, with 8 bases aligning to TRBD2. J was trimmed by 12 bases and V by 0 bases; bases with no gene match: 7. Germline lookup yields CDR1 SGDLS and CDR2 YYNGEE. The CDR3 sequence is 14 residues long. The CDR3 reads CASSVVAGGGQLFF. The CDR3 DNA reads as TGTGCCAGCAGCGTAGTGGCGGGAGGTGGCCAGCTGTTTTTT.